This passage covers 18 T cell receptor beta chains from one sample sequenced in a study of CD8 T cells in ankylosing spondylitis. TCRdb fed the 5' RACE reads into MiXCR, producing one record per CDR3 protein. There are around 130,000 distinct CDR3 sequences in the sample; 6% to 8.5% occur only once, and about 12% lies in the top ten. The source material was blood, either unsorted or a sorted T cell fraction (not recorded which). The receptors here all came from a male donor with ankylosing spondylitis or in good health (not recorded which).

This clonotype has a count of ten or more. This chain joins TRBV5-1 and TRBJ1-2; 8 nucleotides match TRBD1. The CDR3 is 15 residues long. Germline CDR1 reads SGHRS; CDR2 reads YFSETQ. V lost 4 bases and J lost 9; bases outside the gene matches: 14. This chain's CDR3 is CASSPGQGPYGSYTF. Written as DNA, the CDR3 is TGCGCCAGCAGCCCCGGACAGGGCCCCTATGGTAGCTACACCTTC. Drawing the rest from reference TRBV5-1 and TRBJ1-2, the complete variable domain is KAGVTQTPRYLIKTRGQQVTLSCSPISGHRSVSWYQQTPGQGLQFLFEYFSETQRNKGNFPGRFSGRQFSNSRSEMNVSTLELGDSALYLCASSPGQGPYGSYTFGSGTRLTVV.

The sample holds many counts of this clonotype. The rearrangement links TRBV13 to TRBJ2-5; possibly TRBD1 for D (5 bases). This CDR3 region has 13 residues. Trimming removed 3 bases at V and 7 bases at J, with 12 bases between. Germline CDR1 is PRHDT and CDR2 is FYEKMQ (reference sequence). The CDR3 spells CASSFQGVGTQYF. The CDR3 DNA sequence: TGTGCCAGCAGCTTTCAAGGGGTTGGGACCCAGTACTTC.

This clonotype showed up many times. The chain has TRBV12-3 or TRBV12-4 and TRBJ2-7; 10 positions match TRBD2. The CDR3 covers 16 residues. J lost 7 bases, V lost 5 bases, and 14 bases had no gene match. This CDR3 is CASSTRALAGVLEQYF. In DNA, the CDR3 is TGTGCCAGCAGTACAAGGGCCCTAGCGGGAGTTCTAGAGCAGTACTTC.

A word on this clonotype: A much bigger clone sits one base away, suggesting this may be a read error. The chain recombines TRBV20-1 with TRBJ2-7; TRBD1 agrees at 7 bases. CDR1 and CDR2 (germline): DFQATT, SNEGSKA (reference sequence). This CDR3 region has 14 residues. The CDR3 sequence is CSAGLGTAAYERYF. CDR3 coding DNA: TGCAGTGCCGGCTTAGGGACAGCAGCCTACGAGCGGTACTTC.

This clonotype occurred a few times. The chain couples TRBV7-6 to TRBJ2-6; D not resolved. The germline CDR1 and CDR2 sequences are SGHVS and FNYEAQ. CDR3 length equals 13 residues. V was clipped by 5 bases and J by 1 base, with 3 bases between them. The CDR3 nucleotides read TGTGCCAGCAGCAATTCTGGGGCCAACGTCCTGACTTTC. Its protein is CASSNSGANVLTF.

In this sample, this clonotype turned up many times. The rearrangement links TRBV7-9 to TRBJ2-3; unclear D gene. Trimming cost V 0 bases and J 0 bases, with 7 bases left between them. CDR1 and CDR2 from the germline V gene are SEHNR and FQNEAQ (reference sequence). There are 15 residues in the CDR3. CDR3 amino acids: CASSLAGPSTDTQYF. For the CDR3, the DNA is TGTGCCAGCAGCTTAGCAGGGCCTAGCACAGATACGCAGTATTTT.

This clonotype was counted at least ten times. CDR3: CASSWLGLSRSRYEQFF. CDR3 coding DNA: TGTGCCAGCAGTTGGCTCGGACTCTCCAGGAGTCGCTATGAGCAGTTCTTC. The rearrangement uses TRBV6-2 or TRBV6-3 and TRBJ2-1, with D possibly matching TRBD2 (5 bases). This CDR3 is built from 17 residues. Trimming took off 4 bases at V and 8 bases at J, with 24 bases between the two ends. Germline CDR1 is MNHEY and CDR2 is SVGEGT.

A few counts support this clonotype. The chain joins TRBV11-2 to TRBJ1-2, with D possibly being TRBD1 (6 bases). The CDR3 runs 13 residues. Germline CDR1 SGHAT, CDR2 FQNNGV. V lost 5 bases and J lost 3, with 10 bases in between. The CDR3 bases are TGTGCCAGCAGCCAGGGGCAACACTATGGCTACACCTTC. Its protein product is CASSQGQHYGYTF.

There are many counts of this clonotype. The chain carries TRBV20-1 and TRBJ1-1; D gene unclear. This CDR3 contains 12 residues. V lost 1 base to trimming and J lost 1 base, with 4 bases between them. CDR1 and CDR2 (germline): DFQATT, SNEGSKA (reference sequence). The CDR3 DNA reads TGCAGTGCTAGAGGTCCGAACACTGAAGCTTTCTTT. Translating gives CSARGPNTEAFF.

This clonotype showed up just a few times. The V and J genes are TRBV7-2 and TRBJ2-3; 10 nucleotides line up with TRBD2. V lost 4 bases and J lost 4; bases outside the gene matches: 8. Germline V gene data show CDR1 as SGHTA and CDR2 as FQGNSA. The CDR3 totals 16 residues. The CDR3: CASSSGTLAGADTQYF. The CDR3 DNA is TGTGCCAGCAGCTCTGGGACTCTAGCGGGAGCAGATACGCAGTATTTT.

This clonotype was detected a few times. V usage is TRBV20-1 and J usage is TRBJ2-7, with 8 bases matching TRBD1. V gave up 3 bases and J gave up 4 bases; unmatched junction bases: 5. Germline CDR1 reads DFQATT; CDR2 reads SNEGSKA (reference sequence). This CDR3 region has 13 residues. CDR3 DNA: TGCAGTGCTAGTGGGGACAGGAGATACGAGCAGTACTTC. Amino acids: CSASGDRRYEQYF.

This clonotype has a count of ten or more. A read error may produce the germline difference seen at one junction end. This chain connects TRBV2 to TRBJ1-1; 10 nucleotides agree with TRBD1. The germline CDR1 and CDR2 sequences are SNHLY and FYNNEI. The CDR3 covers 15 residues. CDR3 in amino acids: CASREGQGVRTEAFF. The CDR3 DNA sequence: TGTGCCAGCAGAGAAGGACAGGGGGTCAGGACTGAAGCTTTCTTT.

This sequence joins TRBV29-1 and TRBJ2-1; D is perhaps TRBD2 (7 bases). V lost 5 bases and J lost 7, with 18 bases in between. The CDR3 spans 14 residues. CDR1 and CDR2 from the germline V gene are SQVTM and ANQGSEA. The CDR3 loop reads CSVLGVAGANEQFF. CDR3 nucleotide sequence: TGCAGCGTTTTGGGGGTGGCGGGGGCGAATGAGCAGTTCTTC.

The chain recombines TRBV20-1 with TRBJ1-5; no definite D call. Germline V gives CDR1 DFQATT, CDR2 SNEGSKA (reference sequence). The CDR3 consists of 15 residues. V was trimmed by 5 bases and J by 0 bases, leaving 14 bases between them. Here the CDR3 reads CSAPWGGSSNQPQHF. The CDR3 bases are TGCAGTGCTCCCTGGGGAGGCTCTAGCAATCAGCCCCAGCATTTT.

At least ten counts were recorded for this clonotype. The chain uses TRBV20-1 and TRBJ2-1; 7 bases align to TRBD2. V lost 3 bases and J lost 7; bases outside the gene matches: 9. The CDR3 totals 14 residues. In germline, CDR1 is DFQATT, CDR2 SNEGSKA (reference sequence). The CDR3 coding sequence is TGCAGTGCTAGCGGGAGGCCCGGCAAGAATGAGCAGTTCTTC. This encodes CSASGRPGKNEQFF.

This CDR3 reads CASSLVGQDYNEQFF. CDR3 nucleotide sequence: TGCGCCAGCAGCTTGGTCGGGCAGGACTACAATGAGCAGTTCTTC. This rearrangement joins TRBV5-1 to TRBJ2-1; D gene ambiguous. The CDR3 consists of 15 residues. Trimming took off 0 bases at V and 3 bases at J, with 10 bases between the two ends. Germline loops: CDR1 SGHRS, CDR2 YFSETQ. Based on the CDR3 plus reference TRBV5-1 and TRBJ2-1, the full variable domain is KAGVTQTPRYLIKTRGQQVTLSCSPISGHRSVSWYQQTPGQGLQFLFEYFSETQRNKGNFPGRFSGRQFSNSRSEMNVSTLELGDSALYLCASSLVGQDYNEQFFGPGTRLTVL.

This clonotype has ten or more counts. This chain links TRBV12-3 or TRBV12-4 with TRBJ2-7, with 13 bases fitting TRBD2. This CDR3 is built from 15 residues. Unmatched junction bases numbered 7, after V lost 7 bases and J lost 4 bases. This CDR3 reads CASTRTSGSSYEQYF. The CDR3 nucleotides read TGTGCCAGCACCAGGACTAGCGGGAGTTCTTACGAGCAGTACTTC.

This clonotype showed up many times. The rearrangement joins TRBV12-3 or TRBV12-4 to TRBJ1-4; 8 nucleotides match TRBD1. V gave up 1 base and J gave up 0 bases; unmatched junction bases: 4. The CDR3 loop spans 17 amino acids. The CDR3, as DNA: TGTGCCAGCAGTTTAGGGACAGGGATTGCAACTAATGAAAAACTGTTTTTT. Translating it yields CASSLGTGIATNEKLFF.